A single sample is the source of the 21 T cell receptor beta chains below, sequenced in a study of cytomegalovirus exposure and HLA in healthy donors. The PCR used 60 Vbeta and 13 Jbeta primers. TCRdb keeps only in-frame clones here, not all; method: immunoSEQ multiplex PCR. This table holds 200,000 to 250,000 clones, about four fifths found once. The sample consisted of PBMCs. The receptors were sampled from a woman in her forties or fifties in good health and CMV-seropositive.

The rearrangement uses TRBV18 and TRBJ2-7; 9 bases align to TRBD2. The CDR3 runs 15 residues. V dropped 2 bases and J dropped 4; count of bases not matched to a gene: 6. Germline V lookup: CDR1 KGHSH, CDR2 LQKENI. The CDR3 sequence is CASSPSAGGGYEQYF. CDR3 nucleotide sequence: TGTGCCAGCTCACCATCAGCGGGGGGTGGGTACGAGCAGTACTTC.

V is TRBV27 and J is TRBJ1-5; D gene ambiguous. Germline V CDR1 and CDR2: MNHEY, SMNVEV (reference sequence). This CDR3 region has 15 residues. The V end was cut by 6 bases, the J end by 4 bases, with 16 bases between. Here the CDR3 reads CASRPAGRRNQPQHF. The CDR3 bases are TGTGCCAGCAGACCGGCGGGTAGGAGGAATCAGCCCCAGCATTTT.

The chain combines TRBV2 with TRBJ1-4; 10 bases are shared with TRBD1. There are 15 residues in the CDR3. Losses at the gene ends were 6 bases for V and 5 bases for J; bases not matched to a gene: 6. CDR1 and CDR2 (germline): SNHLY, FYNNEI. DNA for the CDR3: TGTGCCAGCAGAGCGGACAGGGGGGAGAATGAAAAACTGTTTTTT. This codes for CASRADRGENEKLFF.

V usage is TRBV29-1 and J usage is TRBJ1-2; 9 nucleotides agree with TRBD1. Germline-derived CDR1 and CDR2 are SQVTM and ANQGSEA. This CDR3 comprises 11 residues. Trimming at V came to 7 bases and at J to 7 bases, leaving 4 bases not matched to a gene. CDR3 in amino acids: CSGGDRAGYTF. DNA of the CDR3: TGCAGCGGAGGGGACAGGGCTGGCTACACCTTC.

V is TRBV10-1 and J is TRBJ2-7; a weak D match, TRBD2 (5 bases). The germline V gene has CDR1 WNHNN and CDR2 SYGVQD (reference sequence). This CDR3 is built from 15 residues. V was shortened by 6 bases and J by 0 bases, with 15 bases between the two germline ends. This chain's CDR3 is CASRLAGMSSYEQYF. For the CDR3, the DNA is TGCGCCAGCAGATTAGCCGGGATGAGCTCCTACGAGCAGTACTTC.

This clone was seen just once. V is TRBV7-9 and J is TRBJ1-1; 8 bases fit TRBD1. V was clipped by 0 bases and J by 10 bases; unmatched bases: 16. This CDR3 contains 17 residues. CDR1 is SEHNR, CDR2 FQNEAQ, per germline (reference sequence). The CDR3 nucleotides read TGTGCCAGCAGCTTAGCTCCAGGGGGCGTAAAGGTGCTCGGAGCTTTCTTT. It specifies CASSLAPGGVKVLGAFF.

V and J are TRBV7-9 and TRBJ2-7, with 7 bases aligning to TRBD1. J lost 3 bases, V lost 5 bases, and 4 bases had no gene match. There are 13 residues in the CDR3. CDR1 and CDR2 from the germline V gene are SEHNR and FQNEAQ (reference sequence). The CDR3 loop is CASSHGTDYEQYF. The CDR3 nucleotides read TGTGCCAGCAGCCACGGGACAGACTACGAGCAGTACTTC. Filled out from reference TRBV7-9 and TRBJ2-7, the complete variable domain reads DTGVSQNPRHKITKRGQNVTFRCDPISEHNRLYWYRQTLGQGPEFLTYFQNEAQLEKSRLLSDRFSAERPKGSFSTLEIQRTEQGDSAMYLCASSHGTDYEQYFGPGTRLTVT.

The chain uses TRBV7-2 and TRBJ1-5, with 11 bases matching TRBD1. V trimming: 4 bases; J trimming: 4 bases; junction bases outside the gene matches: 3. The CDR3 is 15 residues long. Germline V gene sequence: CDR1 SGHTA, CDR2 FQGNSA. CDR3 in amino acids: CASSSGTGGNQPQHF. CDR3 DNA sequence: TGTGCCAGCAGCTCCGGGACAGGGGGTAATCAGCCCCAGCATTTT.

The rearrangement uses TRBV30 and TRBJ1-1; a weak D match, TRBD1 (6 bases). The V and J ends lost 4 bases and 1 base respectively, with 10 bases between them. CDR3 size: 13 residues. Germline CDR1 is GTSNPN and CDR2 is SVGIG (reference sequence). The CDR3 region has the DNA TGTGCCTGGAAACCAGGGGCGAACACTGAAGCTTTCTTT. Translation: CAWKPGANTEAFF.

The chain joins TRBV5-1 to TRBJ1-1; perhaps TRBD1 as D (5 bases). Trimming took off 2 bases at V and 5 bases at J, with 16 bases between the two ends. CDR1 is SGHRS, CDR2 YFSETQ, per germline. The CDR3 loop spans 15 amino acids. CDR3 amino acids: CASSLTLGASTEAFF. CDR3 DNA sequence: TGCGCCAGCAGCTTAACTCTAGGGGCCTCTACTGAAGCTTTCTTT.

This chain connects TRBV9 to TRBJ2-7, with D tentatively TRBD1 (6 bases). Germline loops: CDR1 SGDLS, CDR2 YYNGEE. Trimming took off 0 bases at V and 7 bases at J, with 14 bases between the two ends. CDR3 size: 14 residues. This chain's CDR3 is CASSVDRDWREQYF. DNA of the CDR3: TGTGCCAGCAGCGTAGACAGGGATTGGCGGGAGCAGTACTTC.

The V and J genes are TRBV5-4 and TRBJ2-7, with 11 bases matching TRBD1. After removal of 4 bases from V and 2 bases from J, the junction contained 5 bases not matched to a gene. This CDR3 comprises 15 residues. Germline V gene lookup returns CDR1 SGHNT and CDR2 YYREEE (reference sequence). The CDR3 region has the DNA TGTGCCAGCAGCGCGAGGACAGGGGGCCCCTACGAGCAGTACTTC. Translating gives CASSARTGGPYEQYF.

The CDR3 DNA reads TGTGCCAGCAGTTTATGGGGCAGCAGGAACACTGAAGCTTTCTTT. Translation gives CASSLWGSRNTEAFF. V gene TRBV28 combines with J gene TRBJ1-1; D gene uncertain. The germline gives CDR1 MDHEN, CDR2 SYDVKM. With 0 bases removed from V and 1 base from J, the gap between germline ends came to 9 bases. The CDR3 consists of 15 residues.

This chain links TRBV14 with TRBJ2-3; no clear D gene. Germline V gene lookup returns CDR1 SGHDN and CDR2 FVKESK. V shed 5 bases and J shed 2 bases, with 11 bases lying between them. This CDR3 is 14 amino acids long. In nucleotides, the CDR3 is TGTGCCAGCAGCGACAAGGCGCCCACAGATACGCAGTATTTT. Translation: CASSDKAPTDTQYF.

This clone occurred once. This sequence joins TRBV13 and TRBJ2-3, with D tentatively TRBD2 (5 bases). Germline CDR1 is PRHDT and CDR2 is FYEKMQ (reference sequence). Trimming shortened V by 0 bases and J by 3 bases, and 10 bases separated the two germline ends. The CDR3 is made up of 15 amino acids. The CDR3 DNA sequence: TGTGCCAGCAGCTTAGGACTAGTCGGAACAGATACGCAGTATTTT. This encodes CASSLGLVGTDTQYF.

The CDR3 sequence: CASSIGADTDTQYF. CDR3 DNA sequence: TGTGCCAGTAGTATTGGGGCAGACACAGATACGCAGTATTTT. The genes are TRBV19 and TRBJ2-3, with D perhaps TRBD1 (5 bases). V lost 3 bases and J lost 2, with 9 bases in between. This CDR3 comprises 14 residues. Per germline, CDR1 LNHDA and CDR2 SQIVND (reference sequence).

As for this clone: This sample includes further DNA sequences coding for the same CDR3. The chain has TRBV6-1 and TRBJ1-1; D is perhaps TRBD1 (5 bases). Looked up from germline, CDR1 is MNHNS and CDR2 is SASEGT. The CDR3 consists of 13 residues. Deletions cut 3 bases from V and 3 bases from J, with 8 bases between. The CDR3: CASSEARDTEAFF. The CDR3 bases are TGTGCCAGCAGTGAGGCCAGGGACACTGAAGCTTTCTTT.

This chain connects TRBV5-1 to TRBJ1-6, with unresolved D. The V and J ends lost 1 base and 8 bases respectively, with 13 bases between them. The CDR3 sequence is 15 residues long. Germline CDR1 is SGHRS and CDR2 is YFSETQ. CDR3 in amino acids: CASSLSSQAYSPLHF. CDR3 DNA sequence: TGCGCCAGCAGCTTGAGTTCGCAGGCCTATTCACCCCTCCACTTT. Complete variable domain (other parts from reference TRBV5-1 and TRBJ1-6): KAGVTQTPRYLIKTRGQQVTLSCSPISGHRSVSWYQQTPGQGLQFLFEYFSETQRNKGNFPGRFSGRQFSNSRSEMNVSTLELGDSALYLCASSLSSQAYSPLHFGNGTRLTVT.

The gene calls are TRBV12-5 and TRBJ2-1; TRBD1 agrees at 9 bases. CDR1 LGHNT and CDR2 FRNRAP come from the germline V gene. The CDR3 length is 15 residues. V gave up 7 bases and J gave up 8 bases; unmatched junction bases: 12. The CDR3: CASVDGTGGSDEQFF. The CDR3 DNA sequence: TGTGCTAGTGTTGACGGCACAGGGGGCTCGGATGAGCAGTTCTTC.

The chain recombines TRBV9 with TRBJ2-6, with D perhaps matching TRBD2 (6 bases). The germline CDR1 and CDR2 sequences are SGDLS and YYNGEE. Trimming left V 4 bases short and J 4 bases short, with 12 bases between. The CDR3 is 15 amino acids. CDR3 DNA: TGTGCCAGCAGCCCGGGGGTTCTGGGGGCCAACGTCCTGACTTTC. Amino acid sequence: CASSPGVLGANVLTF.

This chain connects TRBV5-1 to TRBJ2-7, with D possibly matching TRBD1 (6 bases). The V gene's germline CDR1 is SGHRS and CDR2 YFSETQ. V lost 3 bases and J 2 bases, leaving 12 bases between the germline ends. The CDR3 covers 14 residues. The CDR3 nucleotides are TGCGCCAGCAGCTCCCTGGACAGAACCTACGAGCAGTACTTC. This gives the protein CASSSLDRTYEQYF.